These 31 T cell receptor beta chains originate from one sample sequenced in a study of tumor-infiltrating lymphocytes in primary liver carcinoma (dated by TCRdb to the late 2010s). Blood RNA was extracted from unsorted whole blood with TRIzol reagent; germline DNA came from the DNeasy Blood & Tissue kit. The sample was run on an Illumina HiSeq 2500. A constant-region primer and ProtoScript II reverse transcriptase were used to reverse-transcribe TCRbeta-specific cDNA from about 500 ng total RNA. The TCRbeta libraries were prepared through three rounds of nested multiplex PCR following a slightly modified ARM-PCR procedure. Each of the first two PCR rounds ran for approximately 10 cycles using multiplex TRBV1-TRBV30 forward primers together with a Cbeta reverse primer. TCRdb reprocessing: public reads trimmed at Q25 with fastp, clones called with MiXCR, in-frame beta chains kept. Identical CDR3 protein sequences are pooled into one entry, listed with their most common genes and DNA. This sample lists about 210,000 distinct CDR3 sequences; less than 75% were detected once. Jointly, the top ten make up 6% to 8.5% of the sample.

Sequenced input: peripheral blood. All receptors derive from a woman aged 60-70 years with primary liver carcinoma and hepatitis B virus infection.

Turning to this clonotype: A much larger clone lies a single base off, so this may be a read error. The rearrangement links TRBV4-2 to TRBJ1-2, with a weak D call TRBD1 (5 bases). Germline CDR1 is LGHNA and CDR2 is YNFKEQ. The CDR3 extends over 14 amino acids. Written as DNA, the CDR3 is TGTGCCAGCAGCCAAGAACGACAGATCCCTCGCTACATCTTC. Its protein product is CASSQERQIPRYIF.

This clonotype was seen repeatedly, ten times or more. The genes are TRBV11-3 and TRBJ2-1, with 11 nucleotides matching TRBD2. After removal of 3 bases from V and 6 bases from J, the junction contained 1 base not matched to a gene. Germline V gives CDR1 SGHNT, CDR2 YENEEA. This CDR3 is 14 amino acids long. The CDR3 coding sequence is TGTGCCAGCAGCTTCGGGACTAGCGGCAATGAGCAGTTCTTC. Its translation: CASSFGTSGNEQFF.

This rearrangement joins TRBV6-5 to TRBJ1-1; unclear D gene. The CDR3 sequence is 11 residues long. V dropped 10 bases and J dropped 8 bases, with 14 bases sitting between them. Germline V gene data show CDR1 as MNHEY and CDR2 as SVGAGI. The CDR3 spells CANRRKKEAFF. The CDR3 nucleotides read TGTGCCAACAGACGCAAGAAGGAAGCTTTCTTT.

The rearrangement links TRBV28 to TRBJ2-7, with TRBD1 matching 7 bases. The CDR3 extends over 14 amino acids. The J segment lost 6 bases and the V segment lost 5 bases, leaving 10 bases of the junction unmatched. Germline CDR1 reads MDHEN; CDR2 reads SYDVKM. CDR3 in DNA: TGTGCCAGCAGTATTAGACAGGGAAGCGTCGAGCAGTACTTC. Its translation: CASSIRQGSVEQYF.

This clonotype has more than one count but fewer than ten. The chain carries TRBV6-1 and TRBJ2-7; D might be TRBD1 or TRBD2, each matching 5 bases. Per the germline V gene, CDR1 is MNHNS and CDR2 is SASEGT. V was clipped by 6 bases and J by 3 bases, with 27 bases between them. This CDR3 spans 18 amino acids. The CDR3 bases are TGTGCCAGCAGGAGGGGTCTTACTCAGGCCCTTCTCAGCTACGAGCAGTACTTC. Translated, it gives CASRRGLTQALLSYEQYF.

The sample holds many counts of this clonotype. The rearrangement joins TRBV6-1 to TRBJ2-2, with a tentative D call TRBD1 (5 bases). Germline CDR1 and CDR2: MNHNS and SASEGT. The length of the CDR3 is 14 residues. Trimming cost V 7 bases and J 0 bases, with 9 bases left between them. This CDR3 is CASTRQTNTGELFF. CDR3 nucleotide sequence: TGTGCCAGCACTAGACAGACGAACACCGGGGAGCTGTTTTTT.

In DNA form, the CDR3 reads TGTGCCAGCAGCCAAGCAGGGTGCAGCGAAAAACTGTTTTTT. Translated, it gives CASSQAGCSEKLFF. This rearrangement joins TRBV11-1 to TRBJ1-4; D may be TRBD1 (5 bases). V lost 5 bases, J lost 8 bases, and 15 bases lay in between. The CDR3 is 14 amino acids. Germline CDR1 SGHAT, CDR2 FQDESV (reference sequence). The full variable domain, in which reference TRBV11-1 and TRBJ1-4 provide the parts outside the CDR3, is EAEVAQSPRYKITEKSQAVAFWCDPISGHATLYWYRQILGQGPELLVQFQDESVVDDSQLPKDRFSAERLKGVDSTLKIQPAELGDSAMYLCASSQAGCSEKLFFGSGTQLSVL.

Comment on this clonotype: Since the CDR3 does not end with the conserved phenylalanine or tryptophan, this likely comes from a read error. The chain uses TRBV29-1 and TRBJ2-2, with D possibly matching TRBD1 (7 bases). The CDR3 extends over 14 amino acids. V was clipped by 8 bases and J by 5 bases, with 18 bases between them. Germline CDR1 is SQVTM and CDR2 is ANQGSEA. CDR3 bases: TGCAGCATTGTCGGCAGGGGGGTTACCGGGGAGCTGTTTTCT. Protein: CSIVGRGVTGELFS.

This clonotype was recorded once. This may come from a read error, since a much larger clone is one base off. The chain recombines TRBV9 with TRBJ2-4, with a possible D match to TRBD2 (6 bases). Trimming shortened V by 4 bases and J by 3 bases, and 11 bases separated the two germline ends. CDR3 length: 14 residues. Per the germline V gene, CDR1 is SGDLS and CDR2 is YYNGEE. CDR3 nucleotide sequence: TGTGCCAGCAGCCCGGAGGGTAGCAAAAACATTCAGTACTTC. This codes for CASSPEGSKNIQYF.

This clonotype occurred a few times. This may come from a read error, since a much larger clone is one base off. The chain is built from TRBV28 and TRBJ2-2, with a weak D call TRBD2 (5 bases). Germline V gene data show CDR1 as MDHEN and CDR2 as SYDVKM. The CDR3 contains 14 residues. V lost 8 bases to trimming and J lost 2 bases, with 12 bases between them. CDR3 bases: TGTGCCAGCGGCGTGACTATCAACACCGGGGAGCTGTTTTTT. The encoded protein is CASGVTINTGELFF.

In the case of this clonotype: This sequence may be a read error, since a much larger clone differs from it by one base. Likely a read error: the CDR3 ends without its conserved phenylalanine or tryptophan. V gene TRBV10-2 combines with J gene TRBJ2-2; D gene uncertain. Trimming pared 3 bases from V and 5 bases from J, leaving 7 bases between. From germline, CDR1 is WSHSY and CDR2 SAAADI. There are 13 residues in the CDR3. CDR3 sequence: CASSETSTGELFY. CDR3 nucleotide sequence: TGCGCCAGCAGTGAAACGAGTACCGGGGAGCTGTTTTAT.

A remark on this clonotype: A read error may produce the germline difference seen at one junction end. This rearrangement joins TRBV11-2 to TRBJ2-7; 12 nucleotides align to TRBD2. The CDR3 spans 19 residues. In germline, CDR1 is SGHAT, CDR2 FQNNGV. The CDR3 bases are TGTGCCAGCTGTCCTAGCGGGAGGGCCCGGATATTTTGGTCCTACGAGGAGTACTTC. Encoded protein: CASCPSGRARIFWSYEEYF.

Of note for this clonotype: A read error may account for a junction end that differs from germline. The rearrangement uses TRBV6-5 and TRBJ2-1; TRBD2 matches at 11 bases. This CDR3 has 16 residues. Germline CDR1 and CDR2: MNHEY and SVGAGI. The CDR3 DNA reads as TGTGCCAACAGTCCGCCGGGACTAGCGGTCCACAATGAGCAGTCCTTC. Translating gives CANSPPGLAVHNEQSF.

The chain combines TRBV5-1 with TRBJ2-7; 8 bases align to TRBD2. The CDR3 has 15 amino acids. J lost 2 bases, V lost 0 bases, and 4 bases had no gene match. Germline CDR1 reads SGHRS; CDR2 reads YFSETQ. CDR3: CASSLGRGAPYEQYF. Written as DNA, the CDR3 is TGCGCCAGCAGCTTGGGGCGGGGGGCCCCCTACGAGCAGTACTTC.

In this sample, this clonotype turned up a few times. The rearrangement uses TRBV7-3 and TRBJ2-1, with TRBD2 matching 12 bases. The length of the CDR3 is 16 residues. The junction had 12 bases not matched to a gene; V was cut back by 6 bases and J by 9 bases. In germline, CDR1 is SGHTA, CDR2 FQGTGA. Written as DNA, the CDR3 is TGTGCCAGCAGTCTACCTACTAGCGGGAGGAGGGGTGAGCAGTTCTTC. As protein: CASSLPTSGRRGEQFF.

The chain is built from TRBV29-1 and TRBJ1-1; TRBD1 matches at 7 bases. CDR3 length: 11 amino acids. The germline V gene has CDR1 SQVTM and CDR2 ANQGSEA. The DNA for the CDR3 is TGCAACGTCCGTACAGGGGTTGAAGCTTTCTTT. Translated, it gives CNVRTGVEAFF.

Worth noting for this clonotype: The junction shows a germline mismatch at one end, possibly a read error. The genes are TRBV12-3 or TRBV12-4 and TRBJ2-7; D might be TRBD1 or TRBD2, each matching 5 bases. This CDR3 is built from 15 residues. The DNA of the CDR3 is TGTGACAGCAGTTTTGTAAGGGACCCACCCTACGAGCAGTACTTC. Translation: CDSSFVRDPPYEQYF.

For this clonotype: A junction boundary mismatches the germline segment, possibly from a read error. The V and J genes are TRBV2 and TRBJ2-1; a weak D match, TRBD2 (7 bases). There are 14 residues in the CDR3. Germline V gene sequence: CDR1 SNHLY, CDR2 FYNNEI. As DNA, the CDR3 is TGTGCCAGCACGGTTGGACGGGGGGCCAATGAACAGTTCTTC. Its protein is CASTVGRGANEQFF.

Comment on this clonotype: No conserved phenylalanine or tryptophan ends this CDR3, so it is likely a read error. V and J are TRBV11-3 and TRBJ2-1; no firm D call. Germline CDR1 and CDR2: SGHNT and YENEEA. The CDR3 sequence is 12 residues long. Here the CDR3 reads CVSSSKFDEQFL. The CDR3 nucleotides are TGTGTCAGCAGCTCCAAATTCGATGAGCAGTTCTTA.

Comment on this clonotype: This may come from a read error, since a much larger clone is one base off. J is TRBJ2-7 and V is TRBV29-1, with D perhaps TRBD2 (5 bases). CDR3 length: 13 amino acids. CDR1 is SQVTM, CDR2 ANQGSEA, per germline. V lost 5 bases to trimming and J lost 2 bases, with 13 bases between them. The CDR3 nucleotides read TGCAGCGTTAAGGGAGCGGATCCCTACGAGCAGTACTTC. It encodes CSVKGADPYEQYF.

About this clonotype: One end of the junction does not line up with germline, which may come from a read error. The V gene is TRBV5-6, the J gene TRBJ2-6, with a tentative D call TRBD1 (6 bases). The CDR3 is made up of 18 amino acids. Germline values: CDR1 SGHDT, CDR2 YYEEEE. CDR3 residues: CASSLVGQGSTGANILTF. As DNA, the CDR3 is TGTGCCAGCAGCTTGGTGGGGCAGGGGTCCACTGGGGCCAACATCCTGACTTTC.

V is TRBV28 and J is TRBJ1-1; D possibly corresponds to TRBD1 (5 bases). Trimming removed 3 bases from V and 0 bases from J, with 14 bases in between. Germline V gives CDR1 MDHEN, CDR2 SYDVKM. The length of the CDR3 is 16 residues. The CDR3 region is CASSFRLGQMNTEAFF. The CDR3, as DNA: TGTGCCAGCAGTTTCCGGTTGGGGCAGATGAACACTGAAGCTTTCTTT.

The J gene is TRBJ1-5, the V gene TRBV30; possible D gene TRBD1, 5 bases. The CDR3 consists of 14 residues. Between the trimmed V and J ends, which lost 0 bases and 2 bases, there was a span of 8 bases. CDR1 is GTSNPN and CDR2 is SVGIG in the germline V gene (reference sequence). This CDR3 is CAWSVRGGNQPQHF. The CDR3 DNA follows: TGTGCCTGGAGTGTACGGGGGGGCAATCAGCCCCAGCATTTT.

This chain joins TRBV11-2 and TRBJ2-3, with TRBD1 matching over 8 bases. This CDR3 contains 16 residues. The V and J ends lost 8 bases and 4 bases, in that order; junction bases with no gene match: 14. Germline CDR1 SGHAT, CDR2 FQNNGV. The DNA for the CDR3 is TGTGCCAGCGGCTCGACCCTGTTACAGGGGGCAGATACGCAGTATTTT. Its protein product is CASGSTLLQGADTQYF.

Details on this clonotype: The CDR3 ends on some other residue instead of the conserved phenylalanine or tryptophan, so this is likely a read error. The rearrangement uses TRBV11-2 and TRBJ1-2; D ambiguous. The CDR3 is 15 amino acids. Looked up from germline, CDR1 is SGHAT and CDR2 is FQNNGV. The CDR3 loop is CASSPLGSWTGGYTL. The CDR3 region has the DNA TGTGCTAGCAGCCCACTGGGCAGCTGGACGGGCGGCTACACCCTC.

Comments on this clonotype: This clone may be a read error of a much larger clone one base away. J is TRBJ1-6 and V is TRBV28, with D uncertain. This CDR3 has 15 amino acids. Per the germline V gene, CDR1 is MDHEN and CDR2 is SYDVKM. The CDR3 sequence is CANSPPGSYNSPLHF. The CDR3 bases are TGTGCCAACAGTCCTCCAGGCTCCTATAATTCACCCCTCCACTTT.

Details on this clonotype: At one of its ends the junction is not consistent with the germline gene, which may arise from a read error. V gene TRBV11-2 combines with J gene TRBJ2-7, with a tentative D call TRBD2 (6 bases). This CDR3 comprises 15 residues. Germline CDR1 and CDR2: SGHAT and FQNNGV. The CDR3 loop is CTSSLYRDSSYEQYF. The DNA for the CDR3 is TGTACCAGCAGCTTATACCGGGACTCCTCCTACGAGCAGTACTTC.

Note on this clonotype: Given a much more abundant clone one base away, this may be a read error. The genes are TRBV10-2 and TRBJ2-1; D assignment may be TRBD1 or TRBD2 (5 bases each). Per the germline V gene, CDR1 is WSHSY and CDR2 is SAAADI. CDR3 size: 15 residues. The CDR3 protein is CAISEPVFGTNEQFF. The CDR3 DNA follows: TGCGCCATCAGTGAGCCAGTCTTTGGGACCAATGAGCAGTTCTTC.

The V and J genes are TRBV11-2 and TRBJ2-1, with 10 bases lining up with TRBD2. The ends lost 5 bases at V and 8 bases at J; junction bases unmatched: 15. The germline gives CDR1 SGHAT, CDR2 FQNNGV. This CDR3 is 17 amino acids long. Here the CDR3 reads CASSRRVAGGPGDEQFF. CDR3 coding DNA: TGTGCCAGCAGCAGGAGAGTAGCGGGAGGCCCGGGAGATGAGCAGTTCTTC.

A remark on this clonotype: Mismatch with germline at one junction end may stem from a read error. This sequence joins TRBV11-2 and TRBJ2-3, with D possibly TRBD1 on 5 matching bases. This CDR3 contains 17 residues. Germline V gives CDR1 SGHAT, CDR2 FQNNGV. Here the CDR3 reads CASSLGVLTYTSDTQYF. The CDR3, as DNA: TGTGCCAGCAGTTTAGGGGTACTAACGTATACGTCAGATACGCAGTATTTT.

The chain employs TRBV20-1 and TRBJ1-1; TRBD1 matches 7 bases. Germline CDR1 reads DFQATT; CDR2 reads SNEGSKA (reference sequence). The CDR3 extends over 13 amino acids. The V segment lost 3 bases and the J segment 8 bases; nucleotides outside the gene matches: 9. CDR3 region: CSARSRDRVEAFF. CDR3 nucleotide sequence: TGCAGTGCTAGGTCCAGGGACAGAGTAGAAGCTTTCTTT.